The 3 T cell receptor beta chains listed next were all sequenced from one sample in a study of beta chain features in type 1 diabetes. Study-wide findings and caveats: All four CD4+ subsets from Type 1 diabetes patients carried moderately but significantly shorter TCRB CDR3s.

These TCRs' antigens remain unknown. Sequenced material consisted of expressed TCRB transcripts (all of the isolated RNA was reverse transcribed). Measured with immunoSEQ multiplex PCR; TCRdb has only the in-frame clones, and not every one. Here the sample spans a few hundred thousand clones, roughly 12% being singletons. The sample was naive CD4+ T cells from blood. Receptors originate from a woman aged 18-30 years with type 1 diabetes.

This clone appeared a few times. The V call is TRBV5-1, the J call TRBJ2-4; TRBD1 agrees at 10 bases. The germline V gene has CDR1 SGHRS and CDR2 YFSETQ. The CDR3 is made up of 16 amino acids. V gave up 0 bases and J gave up 9 bases; unmatched junction bases: 9. CDR3: CASSLAGGQGFGIQYF. The CDR3 DNA follows: TGCGCCAGCAGCTTGGCCGGGGGACAGGGGTTCGGCATTCAGTACTTC.

The chain uses TRBV7-3 and TRBJ2-3; 7 nucleotides match TRBD1. Trimming cost V 5 bases and J 4 bases; bases outside gene matches: 6. This CDR3 comprises 14 residues. Germline V gene data show CDR1 as SGHTA and CDR2 as FQGTGA. For the CDR3, the DNA is TGTGCCAGCAGCCCTAACAGGGGAGCAGATACGCAGTATTTT. Encoded protein: CASSPNRGADTQYF.

This clone has a handful of counts. V is TRBV28 and J is TRBJ2-3; no clear D gene. Germline V gives CDR1 MDHEN, CDR2 SYDVKM. Trimming removed 3 bases from V and 6 bases from J, with 7 bases in between. The CDR3 consists of 12 residues. The CDR3 region has the DNA TGTGCCAGCAGTTTGGGCCCGGATACGCAGTATTTT. This sequence encodes CASSLGPDTQYF.